These 21 T cell receptor beta chains were sequenced from one sample in a study of somatic mutations in cytotoxic T cells in rheumatoid arthritis. Profiled with immunoSEQ multiplex PCR; TCRdb holds only in-frame clones, not every one. This sample has 15,000 to 20,000 clones, with approximately 75% found just once. Source material: CD8+ T cells sorted from blood. These receptors came from an adult with rheumatoid arthritis.

V usage is TRBV2 and J usage is TRBJ2-5; D perhaps matches TRBD2 (6 bases). This CDR3 spans 12 amino acids. Germline V CDR1 and CDR2: SNHLY, FYNNEI. Trimming cost V 6 bases and J 4 bases, with 9 bases left between them. CDR3 protein: CASRRGLETQYF. The DNA of the CDR3 is TGTGCCAGCAGAAGGGGACTAGAGACCCAGTACTTC.

This chain uses TRBV7-6 with TRBJ2-5; 8 nucleotides match TRBD2. There are 14 residues in the CDR3. With 6 bases clipped from V and 5 bases from J, the junction kept 8 bases outside the gene matches. The V gene's germline CDR1 is SGHVS and CDR2 FNYEAQ. This chain's CDR3 is CASRPRGGLETQYF. CDR3 DNA sequence: TGTGCCAGCAGACCCCGGGGGGGCCTCGAGACCCAGTACTTC.

The chain has TRBV6-7 and TRBJ1-3; weak D call: TRBD1 (5 bases). TRBV6-7 counts as an open reading frame of uncertain function. CDR3 length: 15 residues. Deletions cut 0 bases from V and 2 bases from J, with 8 bases between. Written as DNA, the CDR3 is TGTGCCAGCAGTTACTCCTGGGGGGCTGGAAACACCATATATTTT. Protein sequence: CASSYSWGAGNTIYF.

This clone occurred once. The CDR3 sequence is CASRPTTSGGGTQYF. Written as DNA, the CDR3 is TGTGCCAGCAGACCCACGACTAGCGGGGGGGGGACCCAGTACTTC. This chain joins TRBV28 and TRBJ2-5; TRBD2 matches 14 bases. J was trimmed by 7 bases and V by 6 bases; bases with no gene match: 7. The germline gives CDR1 MDHEN, CDR2 SYDVKM. The CDR3 is made up of 15 amino acids.

This clone was observed a few times. V gene TRBV27 combines with J gene TRBJ2-1; 11 nucleotides match TRBD1. Per the germline V gene, CDR1 is MNHEY and CDR2 is SMNVEV (reference sequence). With V trimmed by 6 bases and J by 9 bases, 4 bases remained unmatched. The CDR3 runs to 13 residues. The CDR3 DNA follows: TGTGCCAGCAGGGGACAGGGGGGAGGTGAGCAGTTCTTC. Translation: CASRGQGGGEQFF.

This clone was observed a single time. J is TRBJ2-7 and V is TRBV4-1; 8 positions match TRBD1. With V trimmed by 5 bases and J by 3 bases, 3 bases remained unmatched. CDR3 length: 13 amino acids. The germline CDR1 and CDR2 sequences are MGHRA and YSYEKL. CDR3 residues: CASSMDRDYEQYF. CDR3 in DNA: TGCGCCAGCAGCATGGACAGGGACTACGAGCAGTACTTC.

The chain couples TRBV7-9 to TRBJ2-1; no definite D call. Germline V gene sequence: CDR1 SEHNR, CDR2 FQNEAQ (reference sequence). The CDR3 is 14 residues long. V lost 1 base, J lost 5 bases, and 9 bases lay in between. In nucleotides, the CDR3 is TGTGCCAGCAGCTTAGAGGCCAGAAACAATGAGCAGTTCTTC. Translated: CASSLEARNNEQFF.

The V gene is TRBV27, the J gene TRBJ2-7; possible D gene TRBD2, 5 bases. This CDR3 spans 10 amino acids. V was cut by 10 bases and J by 4 bases, with 8 bases left in between. Germline loops: CDR1 MNHEY, CDR2 SMNVEV (reference sequence). In DNA form, the CDR3 reads TGTGCCATCTGGACTTACGAGCAGTACGTC. Its protein product is CAIWTYEQYV.

V gene TRBV5-6 combines with J gene TRBJ2-7, with D maybe TRBD2 (5 bases). This CDR3 has 15 residues. CDR1 SGHDT and CDR2 YYEEEE come from the germline V gene. Trimming removed 4 bases from V and 5 bases from J, with 19 bases in between. CDR3 region: CASSGPAGQWDEQYF. As DNA, the CDR3 is TGTGCCAGCAGCGGACCGGCGGGTCAGTGGGACGAGCAGTACTTC.

The chain employs TRBV9 and TRBJ2-7, with D uncertain. Germline CDR1 reads SGDLS; CDR2 reads YYNGEE. CDR3 length: 14 amino acids. V lost 4 bases and J lost 0, with 11 bases in between. CDR3: CASSPKTFSYEQYF. The CDR3 DNA is TGTGCCAGCAGCCCCAAGACCTTCTCCTACGAGCAGTACTTC.

The chain recombines TRBV27 with TRBJ2-1; D remains ambiguous. The CDR3 covers 13 residues. The germline V and J ends were trimmed by 0 bases and 9 bases, with 9 bases remaining between them. CDR1 and CDR2 from the germline V gene are MNHEY and SMNVEV (reference sequence). The CDR3 nucleotides read TGTGCCAGCAGTTTATCGAGGAATGCTGAGCAGTTCTTC. This sequence encodes CASSLSRNAEQFF.

The chain uses TRBV19 and TRBJ1-2; D is unresolved. The CDR3 loop spans 13 amino acids. The V end lost 7 bases, the J end lost 5 bases, and 14 bases lay between the germline ends. Germline V gene lookup returns CDR1 LNHDA and CDR2 SQIVND (reference sequence). CDR3 sequence (DNA): TGTGCCAGTAAACCTGGGCAGCCTTATGGCTACACCTTC. Its protein product is CASKPGQPYGYTF.

The V and J genes are TRBV7-3 and TRBJ1-2; possible D gene TRBD1, 6 bases. This CDR3 contains 13 residues. Trimming cost V 5 bases and J 4 bases, with 11 bases left between them. Germline values: CDR1 SGHTA, CDR2 FQGTGA. The CDR3 reads CASSETGTYGYTF. The CDR3 DNA reads as TGTGCCAGCAGCGAAACAGGGACCTATGGCTACACCTTC.

This chain joins TRBV5-1 and TRBJ2-3; 8 bases are a match to TRBD1. This CDR3 spans 16 amino acids. After removal of 4 bases from V and 3 bases from J, the junction contained 10 bases not matched to a gene. Germline lookup yields CDR1 SGHRS and CDR2 YFSETQ. The CDR3: CASSQYGNRGTDTQYF. CDR3 coding DNA: TGCGCCAGCAGCCAATATGGAAACAGGGGGACAGATACGCAGTATTTT.

This clone was counted a few times. V and J are TRBV4-2 and TRBJ2-3; TRBD2 agrees at 14 bases. Per germline, CDR1 LGHNA and CDR2 YNFKEQ. The V and J ends lost 4 bases and 1 base, in that order; junction bases with no gene match: 1. The CDR3 extends over 16 amino acids. As DNA, the CDR3 is TGTGCCAGCAGCCCGGGACTAGCGGGGGGCACAGATACGCAGTATTTT. Its protein is CASSPGLAGGTDTQYF.

This clone is judged medium-sized. V usage is TRBV19 and J usage is TRBJ1-2; D is possibly TRBD1 (5 bases). The CDR3 has 13 residues. The germline gives CDR1 LNHDA, CDR2 SQIVND (reference sequence). The germline V and J ends were trimmed by 5 bases and 5 bases, with 12 bases remaining between them. The CDR3 sequence: CASSGPGTYGYTF. The DNA of the CDR3 is TGTGCCAGTAGTGGCCCCGGGACTTATGGCTACACCTTC.

In the case of this clone: An end of the junction differs from the germline gene, which may be a read error. V usage is TRBV7-7 and J usage is TRBJ2-2; D remains unclear. The CDR3 consists of 14 residues. Per the germline V gene, CDR1 is SSHAT and CDR2 is FNYEAQ (reference sequence). CDR3 in amino acids: CASSLHMDTGELFF. The CDR3 DNA follows: TGTGCTAGCAGCCTTCACATGGACACCGGGGAGCTGTTTTTT. The full variable domain, rest sourced from reference TRBV7-7 and TRBJ2-2, is GAGVSQSPRYKVTKRGQDVTLRCDPISSHATLYWYQQALGQGPEFLTYFNYEAQPDKSGLPSDRFSAERPEGSISTLTIQRTEQRDSAMYRCASSLHMDTGELFFGEGSRLTVL.

The chain combines TRBV15 with TRBJ1-5; no reliable D call. V shed 6 bases and J shed 0 bases, with 9 bases lying between them. From germline, CDR1 is LNHNV and CDR2 YYDKDF (reference sequence). This CDR3 is 14 amino acids long. CDR3 sequence (DNA): TGTGCCACCAGTCACGTGTATAGCAATCAGCCCCAGCATTTT. Translating gives CATSHVYSNQPQHF.

This chain connects TRBV9 to TRBJ1-1; 7 positions match TRBD1. Germline V gene sequence: CDR1 SGDLS, CDR2 YYNGEE. The ends lost 2 bases at V and 0 bases at J; junction bases unmatched: 7. The CDR3 sequence is 16 residues long. CDR3 sequence reads: CASSVSRDSLNTEAFF. DNA for the CDR3: TGTGCCAGCAGCGTTTCCCGGGACAGCTTGAACACTGAAGCTTTCTTT.

V is TRBV4-1 and J is TRBJ2-7; D tentatively fits TRBD1 or TRBD2 (6 bases each). Germline V gives CDR1 MGHRA, CDR2 YSYEKL. CDR3 length: 16 residues. The V end was cut by 1 base, the J end by 0 bases, with 13 bases between. CDR3 protein: CASSQAEGGHSYEQYF. The CDR3 nucleotides are TGCGCCAGCAGCCAAGCGGAAGGGGGGCACTCCTACGAGCAGTACTTC.

The J gene is TRBJ2-3, the V gene TRBV7-6; 12 nucleotides line up with TRBD2. After removal of 5 bases from V and 2 bases from J, the junction contained 5 bases not matched to a gene. This CDR3 comprises 16 residues. CDR1 is SGHVS and CDR2 is FNYEAQ in the germline V gene. This CDR3 reads CASSQPSGGATDTQYF. Written as DNA, the CDR3 is TGTGCCAGCAGCCAGCCTAGCGGGGGGGCCACAGATACGCAGTATTTT.